This T cell receptor beta chain was captured in a study of blood T cell repertoires in COVID-19. Across the whole study: COVID-19 samples collected from the United States, Italy and Spain covered acute and convalescent phases. T cells, B-cell-depleted T cells, or PBMCs supplied cDNA or gDNA.

V lost 6 bases and J 1 base, leaving 15 bases between the germline ends. This CDR3 spans 15 amino acids. CDR1 and CDR2 (germline): SNHLY, FYNNEI. Original methodology: Reference gene primer amplification yielded estimated nucleated cell counts. TCRdb's table, derived via immunoSEQ multiplex PCR, lists solely in-frame clones and lacks some. The D gene and trimming were derived from the DNA, and the V and J assignments and clone size from that table. The sample lists about 77,000 clones; about nine tenths were seen once. The J gene is TRBJ2-5, the V gene TRBV2; a possible D gene is TRBD1 (6 bases). The TCR comes from a woman older than 75 with acute or convalescent COVID-19. The sample taken for sequencing was peripheral blood. The CDR3 DNA follows: TGTGCCAGCAGCTTACGGCAGGGGATCCAAGAGACCCAGTACTTC. Protein: CASSLRQGIQETQYF. Based on the CDR3 plus reference TRBV2 and TRBJ2-5, the full variable domain is EPEVTQTPSHQVTQMGQEVILRCVPISNHLYFYWYRQILGQKVEFLVSFYNNEISEKSEIFDDQFSVERPDGSNFTLKIRSTKLEDSAMYFCASSLRQGIQETQYFGPGTRLLVL.